This entry lists 15 T cell receptor beta chains sequenced from one sample in a study of CD8 T cells in Susac syndrome (dated by TCRdb to between 2018 and 2020). The library relied on the immunoSEQ multiplex PCR assay. RNA was extracted using the RNeasy kit, and roughly 0.5 to 1 microgram was reverse transcribed with random hexamers. The raw public reads went through TCRdb reprocessing: fastp at Q25, MiXCR clone calling, in-frame beta chains kept. Rows are combined by CDR3 protein, so each entry shows the most common genes and DNA. Within this sample are about 85,000 distinct CDR3 sequences, with over 90% of them counted one time only. The ten top clones hold approximately 0.47% of the sample. Sequencing input: CD8+ T cells from PBMCs. These receptors all stem from a human donor with Susac syndrome.

J is TRBJ2-1 and V is TRBV20-1; possible D gene TRBD2, 6 bases. V shed 0 bases and J shed 0 bases, with 6 bases lying between them. This CDR3 region has 14 residues. Germline loops: CDR1 DFQATT, CDR2 SNEGSKA (reference sequence). The CDR3 is CSARDGSSYNEQFF. The CDR3 nucleotides are TGCAGTGCTAGAGACGGGAGCTCCTACAATGAGCAGTTCTTC.

This chain joins TRBV19 and TRBJ2-7; no clear D. V dropped 5 bases and J dropped 2 bases, with 10 bases sitting between them. CDR1 LNHDA and CDR2 SQIVND come from the germline V gene (reference sequence). This CDR3 region has 13 residues. Written as DNA, the CDR3 is TGTGCCAGTAGTTTCGACATAACCTACGAGCAGTACTTC. It is translated as CASSFDITYEQYF.

The CDR3 sequence is CASRPTGTGLQPQHF. In DNA form, the CDR3 reads TGTGCCAGTAGACCCACCGGGACAGGGCTTCAGCCCCAGCATTTT. V gene TRBV19 combines with J gene TRBJ1-5, with 9 bases fitting TRBD1. With 6 bases clipped from V and 6 bases from J, the junction kept 9 bases outside the gene matches. Germline V gene sequence: CDR1 LNHDA, CDR2 SQIVND (reference sequence). CDR3 length: 15 residues.

This sequence joins TRBV15 and TRBJ2-1; 7 positions match TRBD1. Germline-derived CDR1 and CDR2 are LNHNV and YYDKDF (reference sequence). The CDR3 contains 15 residues. V lost 0 bases and J lost 5; bases outside the gene matches: 4. The CDR3 reads CATSREQGINNEQFF. The CDR3 region has the DNA TGTGCCACCAGCAGAGAACAGGGGATTAACAATGAGCAGTTCTTC. Based on the CDR3 plus reference TRBV15 and TRBJ2-1, the full variable domain is DAMVIQNPRYQVTQFGKPVTLSCSQTLNHNVMYWYQQKSSQAPKLLFHYYDKDFNNEADTPDNFQSRRPNTSFCFLDIRSPGLGDTAMYLCATSREQGINNEQFFGPGTRLTVL.

This rearrangement joins TRBV15 to TRBJ2-1; TRBD2 agrees at 10 bases. V gave up 0 bases and J gave up 8 bases; unmatched junction bases: 13. From germline, CDR1 is LNHNV and CDR2 YYDKDF (reference sequence). This CDR3 has 18 residues. The CDR3 sequence is CATSRDWPSGSSFDEQFF. The DNA of the CDR3 is TGTGCCACCAGCAGAGATTGGCCTAGCGGGAGCTCTTTTGATGAGCAGTTCTTC.

This clonotype occurred once. The rearrangement links TRBV5-1 to TRBJ2-3, with 9 bases aligning to TRBD2. Germline CDR1 is SGHRS and CDR2 is YFSETQ. The CDR3 runs 16 residues. The trim removed 2 bases at V and 2 bases at J, leaving 6 bases unmatched. In DNA, the CDR3 is TGCGCCAGCAGCTTAGGAGCGGGAGGTTCCACAGATACGCAGTATTTT. As protein: CASSLGAGGSTDTQYF.

CDR3 region: CASRASGADTQYF. CDR3 DNA: TGTGCCAGCAGAGCTAGCGGGGCAGATACGCAGTATTTT. V usage is TRBV7-2 and J usage is TRBJ2-3; 9 bases map to TRBD2. Per the germline V gene, CDR1 is SGHTA and CDR2 is FQGNSA. The CDR3 loop spans 13 amino acids. J lost 4 bases, V lost 6 bases, and 2 bases had no gene match.

J is TRBJ2-3 and V is TRBV28; possible D gene TRBD2, 6 bases. Trimming stripped 5 bases from V and 0 bases from J, with 15 bases between. The germline gives CDR1 MDHEN, CDR2 SYDVKM. The CDR3 sequence is 16 residues long. CDR3 in amino acids: CASSPLGSGSTDTQYF. The CDR3 DNA follows: TGTGCCAGCAGTCCTCTGGGTAGCGGTAGCACAGATACGCAGTATTTT.

V is TRBV20-1 and J is TRBJ2-5; 7 positions match TRBD2. The V gene end was trimmed by 3 bases and the J gene end by 2 bases; junction bases not matched to a gene: 3. The germline V gene has CDR1 DFQATT and CDR2 SNEGSKA (reference sequence). The CDR3 is made up of 13 amino acids. In nucleotides, the CDR3 is TGCAGTGCTAGGTCTAGCGGTCAAGAGACCCAGTACTTC. It specifies CSARSSGQETQYF.

The rearrangement joins TRBV9 to TRBJ2-7; no clear D. V lost 0 bases and J lost 3, with 7 bases in between. Per the germline V gene, CDR1 is SGDLS and CDR2 is YYNGEE. The CDR3 spans 13 residues. CDR3 in amino acids: CASSVGINYEQYF. CDR3 DNA sequence: TGTGCCAGCAGCGTAGGCATCAACTACGAGCAGTACTTC.

The chain is built from TRBV20-1 and TRBJ1-1; unclear D gene. The CDR3 consists of 13 residues. Trimming left V 6 bases short and J 1 base short, with 12 bases between. Germline assignment: CDR1 DFQATT and CDR2 SNEGSKA (reference sequence). CDR3 amino acids: CSASHEKNTEAFF. In DNA, the CDR3 is TGCAGTGCCAGTCACGAGAAGAACACTGAAGCTTTCTTT.

The chain carries TRBV6-5 and TRBJ2-5; D remains ambiguous. V lost 11 bases to trimming and J lost 0 bases, with 13 bases between them. Germline CDR1 and CDR2: MNHEY and SVGAGI. The CDR3 sequence is 13 residues long. The CDR3 loop reads CAAGRDNQETQYF. The CDR3 DNA is TGTGCCGCCGGCCGAGACAACCAAGAGACCCAGTACTTC.

CDR3 nucleotide sequence: TGCAGTGCTGCCGGGACTAACTCCTACGAGCAGTACTTC. It specifies CSAAGTNSYEQYF. The chain combines TRBV20-1 with TRBJ2-7, with 7 bases matching TRBD2. J gave up 0 bases and V 5 bases, and 4 bases lay outside the gene matches. Germline-derived CDR1 and CDR2 are DFQATT and SNEGSKA (reference sequence). The CDR3 sequence is 13 residues long.

This clonotype was counted a single time. This chain connects TRBV29-1 to TRBJ2-3; D may correspond to TRBD1 or TRBD2 (5 bases each). This CDR3 contains 12 residues. The V end lost 4 bases, the J end lost 4 bases, and 9 bases lay between the germline ends. Germline CDR1 and CDR2: SQVTM and ANQGSEA. The CDR3 here is CSVARDPDTQYF. CDR3 nucleotides: TGCAGCGTTGCCCGGGACCCAGATACGCAGTATTTT.

J is TRBJ1-1 and V is TRBV5-1, with unresolved D. Germline V lookup: CDR1 SGHRS, CDR2 YFSETQ. Trimming cost V 4 bases and J 2 bases, with 9 bases left between them. The CDR3 has 13 residues. CDR3 coding DNA: TGCGCCAGCAGCGTCAGCGCCAACACTGAAGCTTTCTTT. This gives the protein CASSVSANTEAFF.